The 9 T cell receptor beta chains in this list originate from one sample, sequenced in a study of blood T cells in healthy people across ages. Together with a sample-barcoded 5' primer, a J-beta primer mix was included in a second PCR lasting roughly 6 to 12 cycles. In TCRdb, the 5' RACE reads were re-called with MiXCR into one record per CDR3 protein. The sample lists under 2,000,000 distinct CDR3 sequences, roughly 50% occurring once. Sequences were obtained from blood. The receptor set was obtained from a middle-aged woman in good health.

The chain is built from TRBV5-1 and TRBJ2-7; D unresolved. The CDR3 is 14 residues long. CDR1 is SGHRS, CDR2 YFSETQ, per germline. The V end lost 4 bases, the J end lost 3 bases, and 14 bases lay between the germline ends. The CDR3 sequence is CASSPGPPNYEQYF. The DNA for the CDR3 is TGCGCCAGCAGCCCCGGGCCCCCCAACTACGAGCAGTACTTC.

The chain links TRBV7-2 to TRBJ2-4; a weak D match, TRBD1 (6 bases). The CDR3 sequence is 15 residues long. Germline loops: CDR1 SGHTA, CDR2 FQGNSA. Trimming pared 6 bases from V and 5 bases from J, leaving 17 bases between. CDR3 sequence reads: CASSLMARTENIQYF. Here the CDR3 DNA reads TGTGCCAGCAGTCTTATGGCCCGGACAGAAAACATTCAGTACTTC.

The chain joins TRBV4-1 to TRBJ2-4, with 7 bases identical to TRBD1. The end of the DNA is better explained by TRBJ2-7, so the J call may be wrong. The length of the CDR3 is 13 residues. The germline V gene encodes CDR1 MGHRA and CDR2 YSYEKL. The CDR3 coding sequence is TGCGCCAGCAGCCAAGGTCCAGGGGGCGAGCAGTACTTC. Translating gives CASSQGPGGEQYF.

In this sample, this clonotype turned up a few times. The chain is built from TRBV27 and TRBJ2-3; D is perhaps TRBD1 (5 bases). The V gene's germline CDR1 is MNHEY and CDR2 SMNVEV (reference sequence). V lost 6 bases and J lost 1, with 17 bases in between. The CDR3 sequence is 16 residues long. The CDR3 DNA sequence: TGTGCCAGCAGCCAGACCCATTTGGGGCGCACAGATACGCAGTATTTT. Its translation is CASSQTHLGRTDTQYF.

The chain is built from TRBV5-1 and TRBJ2-3, with 7 bases aligning to TRBD2. This CDR3 is built from 15 residues. Trimming cost V 6 bases and J 1 base; bases outside gene matches: 8. The germline V gene has CDR1 SGHRS and CDR2 YFSETQ. The CDR3 reads CASKEGGGGTDTQYF. The DNA for the CDR3 is TGCGCCAGCAAGGAGGGCGGGGGAGGCACAGATACGCAGTATTTT.

The chain uses TRBV7-8 and TRBJ1-1, with D maybe TRBD1 (5 bases). The V gene lost 3 bases and the J gene lost 4 bases, with 12 bases spanning the gap. Germline loops: CDR1 SGHVS, CDR2 FQNEAQ. The CDR3 runs to 14 residues. The CDR3 DNA sequence: TGTGCCAGCAGCTTGGGTAGGGGCCCCACTGAAGCTTTCTTT. It encodes CASSLGRGPTEAFF.

The rearrangement links TRBV27 to TRBJ2-2, with D maybe TRBD1 (5 bases). The CDR3 is 16 residues long. In germline, CDR1 is MNHEY, CDR2 SMNVEV (reference sequence). V was shortened by 1 base and J by 7 bases, with 16 bases between the two germline ends. Here the CDR3 DNA reads TGTGCCAGCAGTTTATTGGCAGGGATATTCGACGGGGAGCTGTTTTTT. It encodes CASSLLAGIFDGELFF.

The chain couples TRBV7-2 to TRBJ1-2; D gene ambiguous. CDR1 is SGHTA and CDR2 is FQGNSA in the germline V gene. CDR3 length: 13 amino acids. The germline V and J ends were trimmed by 3 bases and 8 bases, with 13 bases remaining between them. The CDR3, as DNA: TGTGCCAGCAGCTTTACGGGGAGCAGGGGCTACACCTTC. Its protein is CASSFTGSRGYTF.

The CDR3 reads CASSQDEQGGTEAFF. The CDR3 nucleotides read TGCGCCAGCAGCCAAGATGAGCAGGGTGGTACTGAAGCTTTCTTT. The chain combines TRBV4-3 with TRBJ1-1; possibly TRBD1 for D (5 bases). V dropped 0 bases and J dropped 5 bases, with 13 bases sitting between them. Germline V gene data show CDR1 as LGHNA and CDR2 as YSLEER. The length of the CDR3 is 15 residues.